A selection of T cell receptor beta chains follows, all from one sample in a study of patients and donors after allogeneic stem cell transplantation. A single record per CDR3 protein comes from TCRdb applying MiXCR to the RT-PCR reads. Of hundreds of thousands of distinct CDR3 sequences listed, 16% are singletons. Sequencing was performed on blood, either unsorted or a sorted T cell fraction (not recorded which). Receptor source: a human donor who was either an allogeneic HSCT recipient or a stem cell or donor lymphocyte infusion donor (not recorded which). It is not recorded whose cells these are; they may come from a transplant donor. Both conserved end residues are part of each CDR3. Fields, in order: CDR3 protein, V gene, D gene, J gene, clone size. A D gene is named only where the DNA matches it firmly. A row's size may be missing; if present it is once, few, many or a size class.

cdr3_aa: CASSDPGLADYEQYF; v_call: TRBV7-8; d_call: TRBD2; j_call: TRBJ2-7; clone_size: few
cdr3_aa: CASSQAAQGGDQPQHF; v_call: TRBV4-1; d_call: -; j_call: TRBJ1-5; clone_size: many
cdr3_aa: CASLTTGGTGELFF; v_call: TRBV6-1; d_call: TRBD1; j_call: TRBJ2-2; clone_size: -
cdr3_aa: CASSQDFGTGMVNEQFF; v_call: TRBV3-1; d_call: -; j_call: TRBJ2-1; clone_size: -
cdr3_aa: CAWSADPLGYNEQFF; v_call: TRBV30; d_call: -; j_call: TRBJ2-1; clone_size: few
cdr3_aa: CASSRGQGALTDTQYF; v_call: TRBV6-1; d_call: TRBD1; j_call: TRBJ2-3; clone_size: few
cdr3_aa: CASSQGQSITDTQYF; v_call: TRBV4-3; d_call: TRBD1; j_call: TRBJ2-3; clone_size: -
cdr3_aa: CASSLDANTEAFF; v_call: TRBV5-4; d_call: -; j_call: TRBJ1-1; clone_size: few
cdr3_aa: CASSDAVSYNSPLHF; v_call: TRBV25-1; d_call: -; j_call: TRBJ1-6; clone_size: -
cdr3_aa: CASSQRRVGNTQYF; v_call: TRBV3-1; d_call: -; j_call: TRBJ2-3; clone_size: -
cdr3_aa: CASSLNPGDNSPLHF; v_call: TRBV7-3; d_call: -; j_call: TRBJ1-6; clone_size: -
cdr3_aa: CSATNLLGLGPDTQYF; v_call: TRBV20-1; d_call: -; j_call: TRBJ2-3; clone_size: -
cdr3_aa: CASSQGGLARREQYF; v_call: TRBV4-2; d_call: -; j_call: TRBJ2-7; clone_size: few
cdr3_aa: CASSLGEGAGRSYEQYF; v_call: TRBV7-9; d_call: TRBD2; j_call: TRBJ2-7; clone_size: few
cdr3_aa: CASSKGTEETQYF; v_call: TRBV21-1; d_call: -; j_call: TRBJ2-5; clone_size: few
cdr3_aa: CASSQIGRNYGYTF; v_call: TRBV4-1; d_call: -; j_call: TRBJ1-2; clone_size: -
cdr3_aa: CASSEQPNTEAFF; v_call: TRBV2; d_call: -; j_call: TRBJ1-1; clone_size: few
cdr3_aa: CASSRSGSSYNEQFF; v_call: TRBV7-9; d_call: TRBD2; j_call: TRBJ2-1; clone_size: many